This T cell receptor (beta chain) originates from a study of blood T cell repertoires in COVID-19. Participants came from about two dozen US areas, aged roughly 18 to 90 years. The authors' processing: Amplification of reference gene primers was used by the study to estimate nucleated cell counts. The assay was immunoSEQ multiplex PCR, and TCRdb's table has in-frame clones only and misses some. Clone size and the V and J calls come from that table; the DNA yielded D and trimming. The sample has more than 400,000 clones, about 90% seen once. CDR3 length: 14 amino acids. With 0 bases removed from V and 4 bases from J, the gap between germline ends came to 6 bases. The germline gives CDR1 MNHEY, CDR2 SMNVEV (reference sequence).

Sequenced material: PBMCs or T cells enriched from blood (not recorded which). J is TRBJ1-4 and V is TRBV27; no definite D call. This sequence was found in a woman aged 18-29 years who had recovered from COVID-19. Written as DNA, the CDR3 is TGTGCCAGCAGTTTATCCGTAGATAATGAAAAACTGTTTTTT. Protein: CASSLSVDNEKLFF.